This is a list of T cell receptor beta chains from one sample in a study of cytomegalovirus exposure and HLA in healthy donors. Measured with immunoSEQ multiplex PCR; TCRdb has only the in-frame clones, and not every one. The repertoire holds roughly 130,000 clones, with around four fifths as singletons. Input material: PBMCs. The receptors come from a woman aged 40-49 years in good health and CMV-seropositive. Both conserved end residues are part of each CDR3. Fields, in order: CDR3 length, V gene, J gene, clone size, D gene, CDR3 DNA, CDR3 protein. The D gene is left open where the match is weak. Where a row states a size, it is once, few, many or the class of an expanded clone; other rows omit it.

CDR3 length: 16
V gene: TRBV2
J gene: TRBJ2-1
clone size: NA
D gene: TRBD2
CDR3 DNA: TGTGCCAGCAGTGAACGCGTACTAGCGGGGGACAATGAGCAGTTCTTC
CDR3 protein: CASSERVLAGDNEQFF

CDR3 length: 15
V gene: TRBV4-2
J gene: TRBJ2-7
clone size: NA
D gene: NA
CDR3 DNA: TGTGCCAGCAGCCCGGGGACTGCCGGCGACTACGAGCAGTACTTC
CDR3 protein: CASSPGTAGDYEQYF

CDR3 length: 16
V gene: TRBV5-6
J gene: TRBJ1-5
clone size: NA
D gene: NA
CDR3 DNA: TGTGCCAGCAGCTTGAATGCGATTGGACACAATCAGCCCCAGCATTTT
CDR3 protein: CASSLNAIGHNQPQHF

CDR3 length: 13
V gene: TRBV7-7
J gene: TRBJ2-7
clone size: NA
D gene: NA
CDR3 DNA: TGTGCTAGCAGCCACGGACACTCCTACGAGCAGTACTTC
CDR3 protein: CASSHGHSYEQYF

CDR3 length: 15
V gene: TRBV28
J gene: TRBJ2-1
clone size: NA
D gene: TRBD1
CDR3 DNA: TGTGCCAGCAGTTTCCGGGACAGGGCTGTTAGTGAGCAGTTCTTC
CDR3 protein: CASSFRDRAVSEQFF

CDR3 length: 10
V gene: TRBV28
J gene: TRBJ2-7
clone size: NA
D gene: NA
CDR3 DNA: TGTGCCAGCAGTTTGCGCGAGCAGTACTTC
CDR3 protein: CASSLREQYF

CDR3 length: 15
V gene: TRBV7-3
J gene: TRBJ1-2
clone size: few
D gene: TRBD1
CDR3 DNA: TGTGCCAGCAGCTTAACCGGGACAGGGGACTATGGCTACACCTTC
CDR3 protein: CASSLTGTGDYGYTF

CDR3 length: 16
V gene: TRBV19
J gene: TRBJ2-2
clone size: NA
D gene: NA
CDR3 DNA: TGTGCCAGTAGTATTCAGGGGCCCCCTTGGACCGGGGAGCTGCTTTTT
CDR3 protein: CASSIQGPPWTGELLF

CDR3 length: 16
V gene: TRBV28
J gene: TRBJ2-5
clone size: NA
D gene: TRBD2
CDR3 DNA: TGTGCCAGCAGTTCGGTCGGGACTAGCAAAAAAGAGACCCAGTACTTC
CDR3 protein: CASSSVGTSKKETQYF

CDR3 length: 17
V gene: TRBV7-9
J gene: TRBJ2-5
clone size: NA
D gene: TRBD1
CDR3 DNA: TGTGCCAGCAGCTTAGCGAGCCAGGGGGCTATCCAAGAGACCCAGTACTTC
CDR3 protein: CASSLASQGAIQETQYF

CDR3 length: 12
V gene: TRBV7-2
J gene: TRBJ1-1
clone size: NA
D gene: NA
CDR3 DNA: TGTGCCAGCAGCAGGGGTACCACTGAAGCTTTCTTT
CDR3 protein: CASSRGTTEAFF

CDR3 length: 14
V gene: TRBV9
J gene: TRBJ1-4
clone size: NA
D gene: NA
CDR3 DNA: TGTGCCAGCAGCCCCCAGGGTACTAATGAAAAACTGTTTTTT
CDR3 protein: CASSPQGTNEKLFF

CDR3 length: 15
V gene: TRBV5-6
J gene: TRBJ1-2
clone size: NA
D gene: NA
CDR3 DNA: TGTGCCAGCAGCTTGTTTGGACAGTCAACCTATGGCTACACCTTC
CDR3 protein: CASSLFGQSTYGYTF

CDR3 length: 16
V gene: TRBV5-5
J gene: TRBJ2-3
clone size: NA
D gene: TRBD1
CDR3 DNA: TGTGCCAGCAGCTTGGGTGGAGGGACAGGGACAGATACGCAGTATTTT
CDR3 protein: CASSLGGGTGTDTQYF

CDR3 length: 13
V gene: TRBV28
J gene: TRBJ1-5
clone size: NA
D gene: NA
CDR3 DNA: TGTGCCAGCGCGAGGGCCGACAATCAGCCCCAGCATTTT
CDR3 protein: CASARADNQPQHF

CDR3 length: 15
V gene: TRBV7-8
J gene: TRBJ2-7
clone size: NA
D gene: NA
CDR3 DNA: TGTGCCAGCAGCCAGAGGGGGGGGCGCAGCTTCGAGCAGTACTTC
CDR3 protein: CASSQRGGRSFEQYF

CDR3 length: 14
V gene: TRBV7-2
J gene: TRBJ2-3
clone size: few
D gene: TRBD2
CDR3 DNA: TGTGCCACCTCCGAAGCGGGGGGCACAGATACGCAGTATTTT
CDR3 protein: CATSEAGGTDTQYF

CDR3 length: 16
V gene: TRBV18
J gene: TRBJ1-5
clone size: NA
D gene: TRBD1
CDR3 DNA: TGTGCCAGCTCCGGGACAGGGACCTATAGCAATCAGCCCCAGCATTTT
CDR3 protein: CASSGTGTYSNQPQHF

CDR3 length: 14
V gene: TRBV7-2
J gene: TRBJ1-2
clone size: NA
D gene: NA
CDR3 DNA: TGTGCCAGCAGCTTTGCAGGGATTAACTATGGCTACACCTTC
CDR3 protein: CASSFAGINYGYTF

CDR3 length: 14
V gene: TRBV7-9
J gene: TRBJ1-1
clone size: once
D gene: NA
CDR3 DNA: TGTGCCAGCAGCACCGACCAGGGGAACACTGAAGCTTTCTTT
CDR3 protein: CASSTDQGNTEAFF

CDR3 length: 14
V gene: TRBV30
J gene: TRBJ1-1
clone size: NA
D gene: TRBD1
CDR3 DNA: TGTGCCTGGACGTCCCAGGGGGAGTACACTGAAGCTTTCTTT
CDR3 protein: CAWTSQGEYTEAFF

CDR3 length: 15
V gene: TRBV19
J gene: TRBJ1-4
clone size: NA
D gene: NA
CDR3 DNA: TGTGCCAGCGCCAAACTCAAGGACAGCAATGAAAAACTGTTTTTT
CDR3 protein: CASAKLKDSNEKLFF

CDR3 length: 14
V gene: TRBV7-6
J gene: TRBJ2-7
clone size: NA
D gene: TRBD2
CDR3 DNA: TGTGCCAGCAGCGACTGGGAGGGCTCCTACGAGCAGTACTTC
CDR3 protein: CASSDWEGSYEQYF

CDR3 length: 13
V gene: TRBV19
J gene: TRBJ1-2
clone size: NA
D gene: TRBD1
CDR3 DNA: TGTGCCAGTAGTAGAGGACAGGGGGGAGGCTACACCTTC
CDR3 protein: CASSRGQGGGYTF

CDR3 length: 13
V gene: TRBV7-9
J gene: TRBJ2-7
clone size: NA
D gene: NA
CDR3 DNA: TGTGCCAGCAGCTACAGGGATTGGAACGAGCAGTACTTC
CDR3 protein: CASSYRDWNEQYF

CDR3 length: 19
V gene: TRBV29-1
J gene: TRBJ2-5
clone size: few
D gene: TRBD1
CDR3 DNA: TGCAGCGTTGAATTCCAGGGGGGCCTGACAGGGGGGGACCTGGGGACCCAGTACTTC
CDR3 protein: CSVEFQGGLTGGDLGTQYF

CDR3 length: 13
V gene: TRBV28
J gene: TRBJ1-2
clone size: NA
D gene: NA
CDR3 DNA: TGTGCCAGCAGTTTAGAGGGGGACTATGGCTACACCTTC
CDR3 protein: CASSLEGDYGYTF

CDR3 length: 17
V gene: TRBV19
J gene: TRBJ2-5
clone size: NA
D gene: TRBD2
CDR3 DNA: TGTGCCAGTAGTAGACTAGCGGGAGGGAAGGGCGGAGAGACCCAGTACTTC
CDR3 protein: CASSRLAGGKGGETQYF

CDR3 length: 15
V gene: TRBV6-1
J gene: TRBJ2-1
clone size: NA
D gene: TRBD1
CDR3 DNA: TGTGCCAGCAGTCGGGACAGGTTGTCCTACAATGAGCAGTTCTTC
CDR3 protein: CASSRDRLSYNEQFF

CDR3 length: 14
V gene: TRBV4-3
J gene: TRBJ2-6
clone size: few
D gene: NA
CDR3 DNA: TGCGCCAGCAGCCAATACTCTGGGGCCAACGTCCTGACTTTC
CDR3 protein: CASSQYSGANVLTF

CDR3 length: 11
V gene: TRBV29-1
J gene: TRBJ2-5
clone size: NA
D gene: NA
CDR3 DNA: TGCAGCGCCCACAGGGAGGAGACCCAGTACTTC
CDR3 protein: CSAHREETQYF

CDR3 length: 14
V gene: TRBV6-5
J gene: TRBJ2-3
clone size: NA
D gene: TRBD1
CDR3 DNA: TGTGCCAGCAGGCCAGGGGGCGTCGGAGATACGCAGTATTTT
CDR3 protein: CASRPGGVGDTQYF

CDR3 length: 16
V gene: TRBV7-7
J gene: TRBJ2-3
clone size: NA
D gene: TRBD2
CDR3 DNA: TGTGCTAGCAGCCCTGGGCTAGCGGGCAGCACAGATACGCAGTATTTT
CDR3 protein: CASSPGLAGSTDTQYF

CDR3 length: 15
V gene: TRBV19
J gene: TRBJ1-2
clone size: once
D gene: NA
CDR3 DNA: TGTGCCAGTAGTATAGATCCGACAGAAAGCTATGGCTACACCTTC
CDR3 protein: CASSIDPTESYGYTF

CDR3 length: 14
V gene: TRBV6-4
J gene: TRBJ1-2
clone size: NA
D gene: NA
CDR3 DNA: TGTGCCAGCAGTGACTCGTCTAGGGGAAATGGCTACACCTTC
CDR3 protein: CASSDSSRGNGYTF

CDR3 length: 15
V gene: TRBV7-2
J gene: TRBJ2-5
clone size: NA
D gene: TRBD2
CDR3 DNA: TGTGCCAGCAGCTTAAGTCGCGGGGGGCTGGAGACCCAGTACTTC
CDR3 protein: CASSLSRGGLETQYF

CDR3 length: 15
V gene: TRBV4-1
J gene: TRBJ2-7
clone size: few
D gene: NA
CDR3 DNA: TGCGCCAGCAGCCCTACGACAGGTGAGACCTACGAGCAGTACTTC
CDR3 protein: CASSPTTGETYEQYF

CDR3 length: 14
V gene: TRBV21-1
J gene: TRBJ1-1
clone size: NA
D gene: NA
CDR3 DNA: TGTGCCAGCAGCACCAGTACAGGGACCACTGAAGCTTTCTTT
CDR3 protein: CASSTSTGTTEAFF

CDR3 length: 13
V gene: TRBV5-6
J gene: TRBJ1-1
clone size: NA
D gene: TRBD1
CDR3 DNA: TGTGCCAGCAGCCTGGGACAGGGTAGCTGGGCTTTCTTT
CDR3 protein: CASSLGQGSWAFF

CDR3 length: 17
V gene: TRBV14
J gene: TRBJ1-1
clone size: many
D gene: NA
CDR3 DNA: TGTGCCAGCAGCCAAGATGACGGGGGACCCCACGACACTGAAGCTTTCTTT
CDR3 protein: CASSQDDGGPHDTEAFF

CDR3 length: 15
V gene: TRBV30
J gene: TRBJ2-1
clone size: once
D gene: TRBD1
CDR3 DNA: TGTGCCTGGGACCGGGACAGGAGCTCCTACAATGAGCAGTTCTTC
CDR3 protein: CAWDRDRSSYNEQFF

CDR3 length: 14
V gene: TRBV2
J gene: TRBJ1-5
clone size: NA
D gene: NA
CDR3 DNA: TGTGCCAGCAGTGACAGGGGATTGGGTCAGCCCCAGCATTTT
CDR3 protein: CASSDRGLGQPQHF

CDR3 length: 15
V gene: TRBV30
J gene: TRBJ1-5
clone size: NA
D gene: TRBD1
CDR3 DNA: TGTGCCTGGACCGCCGGGACAGCACTCAATCAGCCCCAGCATTTT
CDR3 protein: CAWTAGTALNQPQHF

CDR3 length: 15
V gene: TRBV6-6
J gene: TRBJ1-4
clone size: NA
D gene: TRBD1
CDR3 DNA: TGTGCCAGCAGTTACGAGGGACAGGGGAATGAAAAACTGTTTTTT
CDR3 protein: CASSYEGQGNEKLFF

CDR3 length: 12
V gene: TRBV7-9
J gene: TRBJ2-7
clone size: once
D gene: TRBD2
CDR3 DNA: TGTGCCTATGGGGGGGGCTCCTACGAGCAGTACTTC
CDR3 protein: CAYGGGSYEQYF

CDR3 length: 14
V gene: TRBV28
J gene: TRBJ2-5
clone size: NA
D gene: TRBD1
CDR3 DNA: TGTGCCAGCAGTCCCTGGGACAGACAAGAGACCCAGTACTTC
CDR3 protein: CASSPWDRQETQYF

CDR3 length: 15
V gene: TRBV6-5
J gene: TRBJ1-5
clone size: once
D gene: NA
CDR3 DNA: TGTGCCAGCAGTTACCGGGGAGGGGGTAATCAGCCCCAGCATTTT
CDR3 protein: CASSYRGGGNQPQHF

CDR3 length: 14
V gene: TRBV29-1
J gene: TRBJ2-7
clone size: NA
D gene: TRBD2
CDR3 DNA: TGCAGCGTTGTTACTAGCGGGAGTTTTTACGAGCAGTACTTC
CDR3 protein: CSVVTSGSFYEQYF

CDR3 length: 14
V gene: TRBV14
J gene: TRBJ1-1
clone size: few
D gene: TRBD1
CDR3 DNA: TGTGCCATCTATAGGGGGACAGGGTTTTCTGAAGCTTTCTTT
CDR3 protein: CAIYRGTGFSEAFF

CDR3 length: 16
V gene: TRBV18
J gene: TRBJ2-7
clone size: NA
D gene: NA
CDR3 DNA: TGTGCCAGCTCACCAGGGCAAGGATTGAGCTCCTACGAGCAGTACTTC
CDR3 protein: CASSPGQGLSSYEQYF

CDR3 length: 13
V gene: TRBV5-6
J gene: TRBJ2-3
clone size: medium-sized
D gene: NA
CDR3 DNA: TGTGCCAGCAGCCCCCGGGACACAGATACGCAGTATTTT
CDR3 protein: CASSPRDTDTQYF

CDR3 length: 16
V gene: TRBV18
J gene: TRBJ1-5
clone size: few
D gene: NA
CDR3 DNA: TGTGCCAGCTCACAGTATGCCACAGGCGGCAATCAGCCCCAGCATTTT
CDR3 protein: CASSQYATGGNQPQHF

CDR3 length: 14
V gene: TRBV19
J gene: TRBJ2-5
clone size: NA
D gene: TRBD1
CDR3 DNA: TGTGCCAGTAGCGAGAGGACAGGGATGAAGACCCAGTACTTC
CDR3 protein: CASSERTGMKTQYF

CDR3 length: 15
V gene: TRBV7-9
J gene: TRBJ2-1
clone size: once
D gene: TRBD2
CDR3 DNA: TGTGCCAGCAGCTTAGGGGCGGGAGGGCCGGGCGAGCAGTTCTTC
CDR3 protein: CASSLGAGGPGEQFF

CDR3 length: 13
V gene: TRBV9
J gene: TRBJ2-1
clone size: NA
D gene: NA
CDR3 DNA: TGTGCCAGCAGCGTAGACAGGATGAATGAGCAGTTCTTC
CDR3 protein: CASSVDRMNEQFF

CDR3 length: 14
V gene: TRBV13
J gene: TRBJ1-2
clone size: few
D gene: TRBD1
CDR3 DNA: TGTGCCAGCAGCTTGGGACAGTTTAACTATGGCTACACCTTC
CDR3 protein: CASSLGQFNYGYTF

CDR3 length: 14
V gene: TRBV5-4
J gene: TRBJ2-5
clone size: NA
D gene: TRBD2
CDR3 DNA: TGTGCCAGCAGCCCCCGGGGGGGCATAGAGACCCAGTACTTC
CDR3 protein: CASSPRGGIETQYF

CDR3 length: 15
V gene: TRBV4-3
J gene: TRBJ2-7
clone size: NA
D gene: TRBD1
CDR3 DNA: TGCGCCAGCAGCCATCGTCAGGGGGCTGTCTACGAGCAGTACTTC
CDR3 protein: CASSHRQGAVYEQYF